Presented here are 31 T cell receptor beta chains from one specimen sequenced in a study of Tregs in tolerant kidney transplant recipients. Clones were read by immunoSEQ multiplex PCR, and TCRdb kept only the in-frame ones, dropping some. The sample carries under 100,000 clones, over 85% recorded once. The sample taken for sequencing was CD8+ T cells from blood. Source of these receptors: a human donor in good health.

The chain employs TRBV2 and TRBJ1-2; a possible D gene is TRBD1 (5 bases). The CDR3 has 13 residues. The V gene lost 5 bases and the J gene lost 2 bases, with 9 bases spanning the gap. Germline loops: CDR1 SNHLY, CDR2 FYNNEI. The CDR3 DNA reads TGTGCCAGCAGTTACAGGTCCAACTATGGCTACACCTTC. This encodes CASSYRSNYGYTF.

The chain has TRBV15 and TRBJ1-1; no firm D call. This CDR3 spans 12 amino acids. Germline assignment: CDR1 LNHNV and CDR2 YYDKDF (reference sequence). Trimming removed 8 bases from V and 3 bases from J, with 10 bases in between. Here the CDR3 reads CATAWKDTEAFF. CDR3 in DNA: TGTGCCACCGCTTGGAAAGACACTGAAGCTTTCTTT.

The gene calls are TRBV27 and TRBJ2-1, with TRBD1 matching over 8 bases. CDR3 length equals 17 residues. V shed 5 bases, J shed 6 bases, and the junction held 15 bases outside the gene matches. In germline, CDR1 is MNHEY, CDR2 SMNVEV (reference sequence). The CDR3 protein is CASSPHRTGRIINEQFF. CDR3 sequence (DNA): TGTGCCAGCAGTCCTCATAGGACAGGGAGAATAATCAATGAGCAGTTCTTC.

The chain uses TRBV2 and TRBJ1-4; no reliable D call. Trimming stripped 4 bases from V and 8 bases from J, with 5 bases between. Per germline, CDR1 SNHLY and CDR2 FYNNEI. CDR3 length: 11 residues. The CDR3 is CASSGTEKLFF. In DNA form, the CDR3 reads TGTGCCAGCAGTGGGACGGAAAAACTGTTTTTT.

The chain has TRBV7-3 and TRBJ2-3; 7 bases line up with TRBD2. The CDR3 is 16 amino acids. V trimming: 3 bases; J trimming: 2 bases; junction bases outside the gene matches: 8. Germline-derived CDR1 and CDR2 are SGHTA and FQGTGA. This CDR3 reads CASSFRLAGVTDTQYF. The CDR3, as DNA: TGTGCCAGCAGCTTTCGACTAGCCGGAGTCACAGATACGCAGTATTTT. The complete variable domain, with remaining parts taken from reference TRBV7-3 and TRBJ2-3, reads GAGVSQTPSNKVTEKGKYVELRCDPISGHTALYWYRQSLGQGPEFLIYFQGTGAADDSGLPNDRFFAVRPEGSVSTLKIQRTERGDSAVYLCASSFRLAGVTDTQYFGPGTRLTVL.

The rearrangement joins TRBV7-9 to TRBJ1-2, with 9 bases matching TRBD1. CDR1 and CDR2 from the germline V gene are SEHNR and FQNEAQ (reference sequence). V was pared by 3 bases and J by 2 bases, with 4 bases of the junction left unmatched. CDR3 size: 15 residues. In DNA, the CDR3 is TGTGCCAGCAGCTTCGGACAGGGGAGCAACTATGGCTACACCTTC. Its translation: CASSFGQGSNYGYTF. Using reference TRBV7-9 and TRBJ1-2 for the parts outside the CDR3, the full variable domain is DTGVSQNPRHKITKRGQNVTFRCDPISEHNRLYWYRQTLGQGPEFLTYFQNEAQLEKSRLLSDRFSAERPKGSFSTLEIQRTEQGDSAMYLCASSFGQGSNYGYTFGSGTRLTVV.

This clone was seen just once. The V gene is TRBV7-9, the J gene TRBJ2-4, with TRBD2 matching over 12 bases. CDR1 SEHNR and CDR2 FQNEAQ come from the germline V gene (reference sequence). This CDR3 contains 15 residues. Unmatched junction bases numbered 8, after V lost 5 bases and J lost 9 bases. The CDR3 reads CASSLGLAGTAIQYF. In DNA form, the CDR3 reads TGTGCCAGCAGCCTCGGACTAGCGGGAACCGCCATTCAGTACTTC. The whole variable domain, remainder taken from reference TRBV7-9 and TRBJ2-4, is DTGVSQNPRHKITKRGQNVTFRCDPISEHNRLYWYRQTLGQGPEFLTYFQNEAQLEKSRLLSDRFSAERPKGSFSTLEIQRTEQGDSAMYLCASSLGLAGTAIQYFGAGTRLSVL.

This clone has more than one count but fewer than ten. CDR3 nucleotides: TGCAGCGTTGACGGCATCTGGGACTATGGCTACACCTTC. Translating gives CSVDGIWDYGYTF. V gene TRBV29-1 combines with J gene TRBJ1-2; D not certain. Trimming shortened V by 3 bases and J by 3 bases, and 11 bases separated the two germline ends. The germline gives CDR1 SQVTM, CDR2 ANQGSEA. The CDR3 spans 13 residues.

The chain joins TRBV27 to TRBJ2-2; D is ambiguous. CDR1 and CDR2 (germline): MNHEY, SMNVEV (reference sequence). This CDR3 has 13 amino acids. The V and J ends lost 3 bases and 5 bases respectively, with 7 bases between them. The CDR3 DNA reads as TGTGCCAGCAGTTTTAAGGGTACCGGGGAGCTGTTTTTT. Protein product: CASSFKGTGELFF.

The CDR3 loop reads CASSEKGTGDYGGYTF. The CDR3 DNA sequence: TGTGCCAGCAGTGAAAAAGGGACAGGAGACTATGGTGGCTACACCTTC. This chain links TRBV6-1 with TRBJ1-2; 8 bases are shared with TRBD1. This CDR3 comprises 16 residues. Germline V gives CDR1 MNHNS, CDR2 SASEGT. V lost 2 bases to trimming and J lost 7 bases; unmatched junction nucleotides: 12.

The V gene is TRBV6-4, the J gene TRBJ2-5; a weak D match, TRBD2 (6 bases). In germline, CDR1 is MRHNA, CDR2 SNTAGT. CDR3 size: 14 residues. V was pared by 3 bases and J by 5 bases, with 13 bases between. The CDR3 protein is CASSETGEGETQYF. The CDR3 nucleotides are TGTGCCAGCAGTGAAACGGGAGAAGGCGAGACCCAGTACTTC.

The chain employs TRBV20-1 and TRBJ2-1; D is perhaps TRBD2 (6 bases). The CDR3 totals 10 residues. Trimming shortened V by 6 bases and J by 10 bases, and 10 bases separated the two germline ends. Germline values: CDR1 DFQATT, CDR2 SNEGSKA (reference sequence). The CDR3 sequence: CSAGEAEQFF. DNA of the CDR3: TGCAGTGCGGGGGAGGCAGAGCAGTTCTTC.

V and J are TRBV13 and TRBJ2-1; the match to TRBD2 covers 16 bases. CDR1 and CDR2 from the germline V gene are PRHDT and FYEKMQ (reference sequence). V shed 4 bases and J 9 bases; nucleotides not matched to a gene: 3. This CDR3 has 15 amino acids. In DNA, the CDR3 is TGTGCCAGCAGCTACGGGACTAGCGGGAGGGCTGAGCAGTTCTTC. Translating gives CASSYGTSGRAEQFF. Looking up the rest from reference TRBV13 and TRBJ2-1 gives the full variable domain: AAGVIQSPRHLIKEKRETATLKCYPIPRHDTVYWYQQGPGQDPQFLISFYEKMQSDKGSIPDRFSAQQFSDYHSELNMSSLELGDSALYFCASSYGTSGRAEQFFGPGTRLTVL.

This clone is a singleton in its sample. This chain joins TRBV4-1 and TRBJ2-7; 16 bases line up with TRBD2. Trimming removed 2 bases from V and 0 bases from J; junction bases left unmatched: 4. The CDR3 is 18 residues long. Germline CDR1 MGHRA, CDR2 YSYEKL. The CDR3 is CASSQLGLAGGSSYEQYF. The DNA for the CDR3 is TGCGCCAGCAGCCAATTGGGACTAGCGGGGGGGAGCTCCTACGAGCAGTACTTC.

This chain links TRBV4-2 with TRBJ1-6; 11 bases match TRBD1. The germline CDR1 and CDR2 sequences are LGHNA and YNFKEQ. Trimming at V came to 3 bases and at J to 9 bases, leaving 4 bases not matched to a gene. The CDR3 length is 15 residues. The CDR3 sequence: CASSQGTGGISPLHF. CDR3 bases: TGTGCCAGCAGCCAGGGGACAGGGGGGATTTCACCCCTCCACTTT.

The rearrangement joins TRBV5-6 to TRBJ2-3, with unresolved D. V gave up 3 bases and J gave up 1 base, with 3 bases separating them. Germline assignment: CDR1 SGHDT and CDR2 YYEEEE. The CDR3 has 12 residues. The CDR3 loop reads CASSWGTDTQYF. The CDR3 region has the DNA TGTGCCAGCAGCTGGGGCACAGATACGCAGTATTTT.

The rearrangement joins TRBV7-9 to TRBJ2-3; D possibly corresponds to TRBD2 (5 bases). Per germline, CDR1 SEHNR and CDR2 FQNEAQ (reference sequence). The CDR3 totals 16 residues. Trimming removed 4 bases at V and 0 bases at J, with 14 bases between. DNA for the CDR3: TGTGCCAGCAGCTGTTTATTAACGGGAAGCACAGATACGCAGTATTTT. Encoded protein: CASSCLLTGSTDTQYF.

This clone showed up just once. This chain uses TRBV5-5 with TRBJ1-4, with D unresolved. V lost 5 bases and J 5 bases, leaving 7 bases between the germline ends. The CDR3 spans 12 residues. Looked up from germline, CDR1 is SGHKS and CDR2 is YYEKEE (reference sequence). The CDR3 here is CASRTDNEKLFF. The CDR3 DNA is TGTGCCAGCAGAACAGACAATGAAAAACTGTTTTTT.

This rearrangement joins TRBV30 to TRBJ1-2; D is perhaps TRBD1 (5 bases). Germline CDR1 is GTSNPN and CDR2 is SVGIG (reference sequence). CDR3 length: 13 residues. V lost 0 bases to trimming and J lost 4 bases, with 9 bases between them. CDR3 residues: CAWSVGVSYGYTF. Here the CDR3 DNA reads TGTGCCTGGAGTGTAGGGGTCTCCTATGGCTACACCTTC.

V and J are TRBV5-6 and TRBJ2-7, with 9 positions matching TRBD1. This CDR3 contains 14 residues. V was pared by 4 bases and J by 2 bases, with 4 bases of the junction left unmatched. Germline CDR1 is SGHDT and CDR2 is YYEEEE. The CDR3 nucleotides read TGTGCCAGCAGCGGGACAGGGTGGCCCTACGAGCAGTACTTC. It encodes CASSGTGWPYEQYF.

The V and J genes are TRBV6-4 and TRBJ1-5; no reliable D call. This CDR3 is 14 amino acids long. Germline V gives CDR1 MRHNA, CDR2 SNTAGT. V dropped 3 bases and J dropped 0 bases, with 6 bases sitting between them. For the CDR3, the DNA is TGTGCCAGCAGTGAAGATTATAGCAATCAGCCCCAGCATTTT. This codes for CASSEDYSNQPQHF.

This chain connects TRBV11-2 to TRBJ1-6; D possibly corresponds to TRBD1 (5 bases). Germline V gene data show CDR1 as SGHAT and CDR2 as FQNNGV. The CDR3 contains 18 residues. The V end lost 0 bases, the J end lost 7 bases, and 19 bases lay between the germline ends. The CDR3 region is CASSLDNLGDSRNSPLHF. The CDR3 coding sequence is TGTGCCAGCAGCTTAGATAATTTAGGAGACAGTCGGAATTCACCCCTCCACTTT. Based on the CDR3 plus reference TRBV11-2 and TRBJ1-6, the full variable domain is EAGVAQSPRYKIIEKRQSVAFWCNPISGHATLYWYQQILGQGPKLLIQFQNNGVVDDSQLPKDRFSAERLKGVDSTLKIQPAKLEDSAVYLCASSLDNLGDSRNSPLHFGNGTRLTVT.

The rearrangement joins TRBV5-1 to TRBJ1-3; 8 bases agree with TRBD1. CDR1 and CDR2 from the germline V gene are SGHRS and YFSETQ. The CDR3 spans 15 residues. The V segment lost 4 bases and the J segment 4 bases; nucleotides outside the gene matches: 7. The CDR3 spells CASSPRQGFGNTIYF. CDR3 DNA: TGCGCCAGCAGCCCGCGACAGGGGTTCGGAAACACCATATATTTT.

V and J are TRBV7-6 and TRBJ2-7, with D perhaps TRBD1 or TRBD2 (5 bases each). This CDR3 region has 14 residues. Trimming cost V 2 bases and J 7 bases, with 15 bases left between them. Germline CDR1 SGHVS, CDR2 FNYEAQ. The DNA for the CDR3 is TGTGCCAGCAGCTTATCCGGGACCTCACAGGAGCAGTACTTC. Its translation: CASSLSGTSQEQYF.

V usage is TRBV2 and J usage is TRBJ1-3, with a tentative D call TRBD1 (5 bases). The V and J ends lost 6 bases and 0 bases respectively, with 12 bases between them. Germline V gives CDR1 SNHLY, CDR2 FYNNEI. The CDR3 is made up of 15 amino acids. This CDR3 is CASRGPALSGNTIYF. The CDR3, as DNA: TGTGCCAGCAGGGGACCGGCCCTCTCTGGAAACACCATATATTTT. Based on the CDR3 plus reference TRBV2 and TRBJ1-3, the full variable domain is EPEVTQTPSHQVTQMGQEVILRCVPISNHLYFYWYRQILGQKVEFLVSFYNNEISEKSEIFDDQFSVERPDGSNFTLKIRSTKLEDSAMYFCASRGPALSGNTIYFGEGSWLTVV.

The V call is TRBV29-1, the J call TRBJ1-2; D possibly corresponds to TRBD1 (6 bases). The length of the CDR3 is 11 residues. Trimming shortened V by 7 bases and J by 8 bases, and 14 bases separated the two germline ends. CDR1 is SQVTM, CDR2 ANQGSEA, per germline. The CDR3 region is CSGQTGYGYTF. The CDR3 DNA reads as TGCAGCGGGCAAACAGGGTACGGCTACACCTTC. The full variable domain, in which reference TRBV29-1 and TRBJ1-2 provide the parts outside the CDR3, is SAVISQKPSRDICQRGTSLTIQCQVDSQVTMMFWYRQQPGQSLTLIATANQGSEATYESGFVIDKFPISRPNLTFSTLTVSNMSPEDSSIYLCSGQTGYGYTFGSGTRLTVV.

This chain connects TRBV5-4 to TRBJ1-2; no firm D call. V dropped 6 bases and J dropped 6 bases, with 15 bases sitting between them. Germline V CDR1 and CDR2: SGHNT, YYREEE (reference sequence). The CDR3 runs to 13 residues. CDR3 bases: TGTGCCAGCACCCCCGGAGATGGGAATGGCTACACCTTC. It is translated as CASTPGDGNGYTF.

The gene calls are TRBV5-5 and TRBJ2-5, with TRBD2 matching over 8 bases. The length of the CDR3 is 16 residues. The V segment lost 2 bases and the J segment 4 bases; nucleotides outside the gene matches: 10. Germline values: CDR1 SGHKS, CDR2 YYEKEE (reference sequence). CDR3 region: CASSFLSGSMLETQYF. CDR3 DNA sequence: TGTGCCAGCAGCTTTCTGAGCGGGAGTATGTTAGAGACCCAGTACTTC.

This sequence joins TRBV2 and TRBJ1-1, with TRBD1 as a possible D gene (5 bases). This CDR3 is built from 14 residues. CDR1 is SNHLY, CDR2 FYNNEI, per germline. Trimming shortened V by 3 bases and J by 1 base, and 9 bases separated the two germline ends. The CDR3 protein is CASSEGPPNTEAFF. The CDR3 region has the DNA TGTGCCAGCAGTGAGGGGCCACCGAACACTGAAGCTTTCTTT. Drawing the rest from reference TRBV2 and TRBJ1-1, the complete variable domain is EPEVTQTPSHQVTQMGQEVILRCVPISNHLYFYWYRQILGQKVEFLVSFYNNEISEKSEIFDDQFSVERPDGSNFTLKIRSTKLEDSAMYFCASSEGPPNTEAFFGQGTRLTVV.

V is TRBV30 and J is TRBJ2-3; 8 positions agree with TRBD1. The CDR3 covers 20 residues. The germline V gene encodes CDR1 GTSNPN and CDR2 SVGIG (reference sequence). The J segment lost 9 bases and the V segment lost 0 bases, leaving 26 bases of the junction unmatched. CDR3 loop: CAWSVPPGQATIRVAWTQYF. The CDR3 DNA reads as TGTGCCTGGAGTGTACCCCCGGGACAGGCTACTATAAGAGTCGCCTGGACGCAGTATTTT.

The chain joins TRBV9 to TRBJ1-6; 7 positions match TRBD1. The CDR3 spans 19 residues. Germline lookup yields CDR1 SGDLS and CDR2 YYNGEE. Trimming took 0 bases from V and 12 from J; bases not matched to a gene: 21. CDR3 in amino acids: CASSVESNYWDSPREPLHF. The CDR3 region has the DNA TGTGCCAGCAGCGTAGAAAGTAACTACTGGGACAGCCCCCGGGAACCCCTCCACTTT.